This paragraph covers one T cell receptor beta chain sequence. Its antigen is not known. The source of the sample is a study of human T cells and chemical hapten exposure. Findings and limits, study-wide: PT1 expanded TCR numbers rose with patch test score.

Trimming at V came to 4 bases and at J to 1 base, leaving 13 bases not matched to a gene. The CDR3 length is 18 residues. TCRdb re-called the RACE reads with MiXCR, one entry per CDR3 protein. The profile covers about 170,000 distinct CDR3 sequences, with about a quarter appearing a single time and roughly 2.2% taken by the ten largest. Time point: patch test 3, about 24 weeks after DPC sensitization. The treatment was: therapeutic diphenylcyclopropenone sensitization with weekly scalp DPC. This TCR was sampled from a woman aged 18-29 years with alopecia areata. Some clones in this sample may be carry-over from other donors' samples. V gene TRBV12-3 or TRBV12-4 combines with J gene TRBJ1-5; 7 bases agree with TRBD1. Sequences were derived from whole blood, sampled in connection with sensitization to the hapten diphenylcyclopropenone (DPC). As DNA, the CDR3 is TGTGCCAGCAGTTCCACACCGGGACAGTTCTTAAGCAATCAGCCCCAGCATTTT. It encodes CASSSTPGQFLSNQPQHF.